This passage covers 26 T cell receptor beta chains from one sample sequenced in a study of blood T cell repertoires in COVID-19. Generated by immunoSEQ multiplex PCR, the TCRdb table keeps only in-frame clones and is missing some. The sample contains about 74,000 clones, just over 85% of which appear only once. Material: peripheral blood. Receptors were obtained from a woman older than 75 with active or convalescent COVID-19.

This chain connects TRBV19 to TRBJ1-2; D ambiguous. Germline CDR1 is LNHDA and CDR2 is SQIVND (reference sequence). V gave up 0 bases and J gave up 2 bases, with 7 bases separating them. The CDR3 totals 14 residues. The CDR3 DNA reads as TGTGCCAGTAGTATAGACGGTTCGAACTATGGCTACACCTTC. Its translation is CASSIDGSNYGYTF.

CDR3: CASSPTSDRFYGYTF. The CDR3 coding sequence is TGTGCCAGCAGCCCGACCTCAGACAGGTTCTATGGCTACACCTTC. V and J are TRBV7-2 and TRBJ1-2; D is perhaps TRBD1 (6 bases). This CDR3 contains 15 residues. Trimming removed 5 bases from V and 4 bases from J, with 17 bases in between. CDR1 and CDR2 (germline): SGHTA, FQGNSA.

The CDR3 loop is CASSPASGTRSGETQYF. CDR3 bases: TGTGCCAGCAGCCCTGCCTCCGGGACTAGAAGCGGGGAGACCCAGTACTTC. This chain joins TRBV5-4 and TRBJ2-5; 8 bases agree with TRBD2. The germline V gene encodes CDR1 SGHNT and CDR2 YYREEE (reference sequence). V lost 4 bases to trimming and J lost 5 bases; unmatched junction nucleotides: 16. The CDR3 is 17 residues long.

This rearrangement joins TRBV6-7 to TRBJ2-1; 8 bases fit TRBD2. TRBV6-7 is sorted into the ORF group, with uncertain function. V gave up 2 bases and J gave up 4 bases; unmatched junction bases: 7. CDR3 length: 16 residues. CDR3 bases: TGTGCCAGCAGTTACCCCCCTCTAGCGGGTTACAATGAGCAGTTCTTC. Translating it yields CASSYPPLAGYNEQFF.

This chain links TRBV5-4 with TRBJ2-2; D is perhaps TRBD2 (7 bases). Germline V gene lookup returns CDR1 SGHNT and CDR2 YYREEE (reference sequence). The CDR3 is 15 residues long. Trimming pared 6 bases from V and 7 bases from J, leaving 19 bases between. The CDR3 loop is CASNFEGGRSGELFF. The CDR3 DNA follows: TGTGCCAGCAACTTCGAGGGGGGGCGGAGCGGGGAGCTGTTTTTT.

The chain recombines TRBV12-5 with TRBJ2-7, with 8 bases that match TRBD1. The length of the CDR3 is 15 residues. The ends lost 4 bases at V and 4 bases at J; junction bases unmatched: 9. Germline CDR1 is LGHNT and CDR2 is FRNRAP. For the CDR3, the DNA is TGTGCTAGTGGTTGGACCCGGGACAGGTCATACGAGCAGTACTTC. It translates to CASGWTRDRSYEQYF.

The chain couples TRBV5-6 to TRBJ1-2; D is unclear. This CDR3 has 14 amino acids. The V gene's germline CDR1 is SGHDT and CDR2 YYEEEE. The V and J ends lost 2 bases and 2 bases respectively, with 10 bases between them. CDR3 nucleotide sequence: TGTGCCAGCAGCTTACCCACAGAAAACTATGGCTACACCTTC. Translating gives CASSLPTENYGYTF.

This sequence joins TRBV7-9 and TRBJ1-6, with D unresolved. V lost 5 bases and J 9 bases, leaving 14 bases between the germline ends. The length of the CDR3 is 14 residues. The V gene's germline CDR1 is SEHNR and CDR2 FQNEAQ (reference sequence). CDR3 coding DNA: TGTGCCAGCAGCCGAACCGCGGAGTCTTCACCCCTCCACTTT. Amino acid sequence: CASSRTAESSPLHF.

The rearrangement links TRBV29-1 to TRBJ2-3; 10 bases are a match to TRBD2. The J segment lost 7 bases and the V segment lost 2 bases, leaving 3 bases of the junction unmatched. Germline V gene sequence: CDR1 SQVTM, CDR2 ANQGSEA. This CDR3 region has 13 residues. The CDR3 nucleotides are TGCAGCGTTGAAACTAGCGGGGCCTATACGCAGTATTTT. Its translation is CSVETSGAYTQYF.

This CDR3 reads CAISDTRGGPGRTQYF. The CDR3 bases are TGTGCCATCAGTGACACCCGGGGGGGGCCAGGGCGGACCCAGTACTTC. The chain combines TRBV10-3 with TRBJ2-5, with TRBD2 identical over 8 bases. The germline V gene encodes CDR1 ENHRY and CDR2 SYGVKD. The CDR3 covers 16 residues. J was trimmed by 7 bases and V by 3 bases; bases with no gene match: 13.

The V call is TRBV15, the J call TRBJ1-5, with D unclear. Germline CDR1 is LNHNV and CDR2 is YYDKDF (reference sequence). CDR3 size: 14 residues. Trimming removed 0 bases at V and 1 base at J, with 4 bases between. CDR3 region: CATSRDMSNQPQHF. CDR3 bases: TGTGCCACCAGCAGAGACATGAGCAATCAGCCCCAGCATTTT.

This clone has only a few counts. This chain joins TRBV7-8 and TRBJ2-4; D is possibly TRBD2 (5 bases). Per germline, CDR1 SGHVS and CDR2 FQNEAQ. CDR3 length: 14 amino acids. The V and J ends lost 2 bases and 7 bases respectively, with 12 bases between them. In nucleotides, the CDR3 is TGTGCCAGCAGCTTAAGCACGGGGAACAACATTCAGTACTTC. This sequence encodes CASSLSTGNNIQYF.

J is TRBJ2-1 and V is TRBV7-8; 8 positions agree with TRBD2. J was trimmed by 3 bases and V by 5 bases; bases with no gene match: 6. The CDR3 loop spans 15 amino acids. Per germline, CDR1 SGHVS and CDR2 FQNEAQ. The DNA of the CDR3 is TGTGCCAGCAGCAGCCGGGAGGGAGACTACAATGAGCAGTTCTTC. Amino acids: CASSSREGDYNEQFF.

Comment on this clone: This specimen includes other DNA sequences encoding the same CDR3. V gene TRBV18 combines with J gene TRBJ1-6; 8 nucleotides align to TRBD1. The CDR3 totals 19 residues. The J segment lost 0 bases and the V segment lost 3 bases, leaving 10 bases of the junction unmatched. The V gene's germline CDR1 is KGHSH and CDR2 LQKENI. The CDR3 DNA reads as TGTGCCAGCTCACCTCTCGGACAGGGACCGAGCTCCTATAATTCACCCCTCCACTTT. Translating it yields CASSPLGQGPSSYNSPLHF.

The genes are TRBV7-6 and TRBJ1-1; D is possibly TRBD1 (5 bases). The germline V and J ends were trimmed by 1 base and 4 bases, with 22 bases remaining between them. CDR3 length equals 18 residues. CDR1 SGHVS and CDR2 FNYEAQ come from the germline V gene. CDR3 loop: CASSLGTHHRSLSTEAFF. CDR3 coding DNA: TGTGCCAGCAGCTTAGGCACCCATCACAGGAGCTTGAGCACTGAAGCTTTCTTT.

This clone was seen only a few times. J is TRBJ2-7 and V is TRBV27; 14 bases are a match to TRBD2. Per germline, CDR1 MNHEY and CDR2 SMNVEV (reference sequence). The CDR3 spans 18 residues. J was trimmed by 5 bases and V by 5 bases; bases with no gene match: 14. The CDR3 is CASSLLPGTSGSMNEQYF. CDR3 in DNA: TGTGCCAGCAGTCTCCTCCCCGGGACTAGCGGGAGTATGAACGAGCAGTACTTC.

This rearrangement joins TRBV9 to TRBJ1-2; a weak D match, TRBD1 (5 bases). Germline loops: CDR1 SGDLS, CDR2 YYNGEE. V lost 3 bases and J 6 bases, leaving 12 bases between the germline ends. The length of the CDR3 is 13 residues. The DNA of the CDR3 is TGTGCCAGCAGCGAGGGCGGAGGGGATGGCTACACCTTC. Its translation: CASSEGGGDGYTF. The full variable domain, completed using reference TRBV9 and TRBJ1-2, is DSGVTQTPKHLITATGQRVTLRCSPRSGDLSVYWYQQSLDQGLQFLIQYYNGEERAKGNILERFSAQQFPDLHSELNLSSLELGDSALYFCASSEGGGDGYTFGSGTRLTVV.

J is TRBJ1-4 and V is TRBV7-6, with 7 bases lining up with TRBD1. From germline, CDR1 is SGHVS and CDR2 FNYEAQ. This CDR3 region has 15 residues. After removal of 4 bases from V and 8 bases from J, the junction contained 10 bases not matched to a gene. Written as DNA, the CDR3 is TGTGCCAGCAGCTCGACAGGGTATGAATGGGAAAAACTGTTTTTT. Encoded protein: CASSSTGYEWEKLFF. Based on the CDR3 plus reference TRBV7-6 and TRBJ1-4, the full variable domain is GAGVSQSPRYKVTKRGQDVALRCDPISGHVSLYWYRQALGQGPEFLTYFNYEAQQDKSGLPNDRFSAERPEGSISTLTIQRTEQRDSAMYRCASSSTGYEWEKLFFGSGTQLSVL.

The rearrangement joins TRBV9 to TRBJ1-1; 7 bases map to TRBD1. Germline V gives CDR1 SGDLS, CDR2 YYNGEE. The CDR3 contains 15 residues. V shed 0 bases, J shed 0 bases, and the junction held 2 bases outside the gene matches. The CDR3 coding sequence is TGTGCCAGCAGCGTAGGGGACAGAATGAACACTGAAGCTTTCTTT. Protein sequence: CASSVGDRMNTEAFF.

The rearrangement joins TRBV9 to TRBJ2-2; 10 nucleotides agree with TRBD1. Losses at the gene ends were 3 bases for V and 4 bases for J; bases not matched to a gene: 15. The length of the CDR3 is 19 residues. Germline V lookup: CDR1 SGDLS, CDR2 YYNGEE. CDR3: CASSADRDRGPRGTGELFF. The CDR3 DNA reads TGTGCCAGCAGCGCCGACCGGGACAGGGGCCCGCGGGGCACCGGGGAGCTGTTTTTT.

The chain employs TRBV11-3 and TRBJ2-7; TRBD1 matches at 12 bases. In germline, CDR1 is SGHNT, CDR2 YENEEA. The CDR3 consists of 16 residues. V was clipped by 3 bases and J by 5 bases; unmatched bases: 8. CDR3 protein: CASSFVAGTGGHEQYF. The CDR3, as DNA: TGTGCCAGCAGCTTCGTTGCCGGGACAGGGGGCCACGAGCAGTACTTC.

The gene calls are TRBV15 and TRBJ1-1; D gene uncertain. V was clipped by 4 bases and J by 1 base, with 16 bases between them. The germline V gene encodes CDR1 LNHNV and CDR2 YYDKDF (reference sequence). The CDR3 runs 16 residues. DNA for the CDR3: TGTGCCACCAGCAAAAGAGGGATAGCAGGGAACACTGAAGCTTTCTTT. Residues: CATSKRGIAGNTEAFF. Supplemented by reference TRBV15 and TRBJ1-1, the full variable domain reads DAMVIQNPRYQVTQFGKPVTLSCSQTLNHNVMYWYQQKSSQAPKLLFHYYDKDFNNEADTPDNFQSRRPNTSFCFLDIRSPGLGDTAMYLCATSKRGIAGNTEAFFGQGTRLTVV.

In its sample, this clone was seen a few times. The rearrangement uses TRBV11-2 and TRBJ1-6; D is possibly TRBD1 (6 bases). Trimming removed 5 bases from V and 9 bases from J, with 20 bases in between. This CDR3 spans 16 amino acids. Germline V gene data show CDR1 as SGHAT and CDR2 as FQNNGV. Here the CDR3 reads CASSPTWQTGTSPLHF. CDR3 sequence (DNA): TGTGCCAGCAGCCCAACTTGGCAAACAGGGACTTCACCCCTCCACTTT. Full variable domain (rest looked up from reference TRBV11-2 and TRBJ1-6): EAGVAQSPRYKIIEKRQSVAFWCNPISGHATLYWYQQILGQGPKLLIQFQNNGVVDDSQLPKDRFSAERLKGVDSTLKIQPAKLEDSAVYLCASSPTWQTGTSPLHFGNGTRLTVT.

This clone was found once. This rearrangement joins TRBV6-2 or TRBV6-3 to TRBJ1-2, with D perhaps matching TRBD1 (5 bases). Trimming stripped 6 bases from V and 3 bases from J, with 17 bases between. The CDR3 consists of 15 residues. Per germline, CDR1 MNHEY and CDR2 SVGEGT. This CDR3 is CASSPEAGTYYGYTF. The CDR3 coding sequence is TGTGCCAGCAGCCCCGAGGCGGGGACCTACTATGGCTACACCTTC.

Only one count was recorded for this clone. The chain carries TRBV3-1 (or the pseudogene TRBV3-2) and TRBJ2-7, with D tentatively TRBD1 (5 bases). V dropped 1 base and J dropped 7 bases, with 20 bases sitting between them. Germline CDR1 reads LGHDT; CDR2 reads YNNKEL (reference sequence). This CDR3 is built from 16 residues. CDR3 sequence: CASSQVTRGFRHEQYF. Written as DNA, the CDR3 is TGTGCCAGCAGCCAAGTCACAAGGGGATTTAGACATGAGCAGTACTTC.

The V and J genes are TRBV11-2 and TRBJ2-7; 9 bases agree with TRBD2. CDR3 length: 16 residues. The germline gives CDR1 SGHAT, CDR2 FQNNGV. The ends lost 2 bases at V and 2 bases at J; junction bases unmatched: 7. DNA for the CDR3: TGTGCCAGCAGCTTACACCTAGCGGGGAGTCCCTACGAGCAGTACTTC. Amino acid sequence: CASSLHLAGSPYEQYF.